One and the same sample provided the 27 T cell receptor beta chains below, sequenced in a study of blood T cell repertoires in COVID-19. Some clones are missing from TCRdb's copy, which holds only in-frame ones; the method was immunoSEQ multiplex PCR. The sample yields approximately 190,000 clones, 84% seen once. Sequencing input: peripheral blood. The receptor set was obtained from an older woman with active or convalescent COVID-19.

This chain joins TRBV11-2 and TRBJ2-2, with 11 bases aligning to TRBD2. Losses at the gene ends were 3 bases for V and 6 bases for J; bases not matched to a gene: 6. Germline assignment: CDR1 SGHAT and CDR2 FQNNGV. The CDR3 is made up of 16 amino acids. DNA of the CDR3: TGTGCCAGCAGCTTCGTAGCGGGGGGGGCCGCCGGGGAGCTGTTTTTT. This translates into CASSFVAGGAAGELFF.

This chain links TRBV12-3 or TRBV12-4 with TRBJ2-1; D unclear. The CDR3 consists of 12 residues. V gave up 6 bases and J gave up 8 bases, with 11 bases separating them. The CDR3, as DNA: TGTGCCAGCAGCCCTCTAGTCGATGAGCAGTTCTTC. The encoded protein is CASSPLVDEQFF.

Remarks on this clone: This specimen includes other DNA sequences encoding the same CDR3. The chain is built from TRBV28 and TRBJ1-3, with 7 bases lining up with TRBD1. V lost 4 bases and J lost 1; bases outside the gene matches: 1. The CDR3 sequence is 14 residues long. Germline V gene data show CDR1 as MDHEN and CDR2 as SYDVKM. The CDR3 sequence: CASSSTGSGNTIYF. The CDR3 nucleotides are TGTGCCAGCAGTTCGACAGGGTCTGGAAACACCATATATTTT.

The chain has TRBV10-2 and TRBJ1-3; the D gene is possibly TRBD1 (6 bases). The CDR3 runs 12 residues. Trimming pared 8 bases from V and 3 bases from J, leaving 8 bases between. Germline loops: CDR1 WSHSY, CDR2 SAAADI. CDR3 DNA sequence: TGCGCCAGCGGGGGCGGTGGAAACACCATATATTTT. It translates to CASGGGGNTIYF.

V gene TRBV19 combines with J gene TRBJ1-3; D unresolved. Germline V gene lookup returns CDR1 LNHDA and CDR2 SQIVND (reference sequence). The CDR3 runs to 15 residues. Trimming shortened V by 5 bases and J by 1 base, and 12 bases separated the two germline ends. CDR3 sequence reads: CASSLPGISGNTIYF. DNA of the CDR3: TGTGCCAGTAGTCTACCTGGTATTTCTGGAAACACCATATATTTT.

The chain links TRBV7-2 to TRBJ2-1; TRBD2 is a possible D gene (6 bases). This CDR3 has 15 amino acids. Deletions cut 7 bases from V and 1 base from J, with 14 bases between. Germline CDR1 SGHTA, CDR2 FQGNSA. The CDR3 loop is CASNLGGGSYNEQFF. For the CDR3, the DNA is TGTGCCAGCAACTTGGGGGGAGGATCCTACAATGAGCAGTTCTTC.

This chain joins TRBV4-1 and TRBJ2-5; 12 bases agree with TRBD1. CDR1 and CDR2 (germline): MGHRA, YSYEKL. CDR3 size: 16 residues. The J segment lost 1 base and the V segment lost 4 bases, leaving 4 bases of the junction unmatched. The CDR3 nucleotides read TGCGCCAGCAGCCGAAAGGGACAGGGGGCCCAAGAGACCCAGTACTTC. Amino acid sequence: CASSRKGQGAQETQYF.

This clone was counted between two and nine times. The gene calls are TRBV5-4 and TRBJ1-1; tentative D call: TRBD1 (5 bases). The germline V and J ends were trimmed by 0 bases and 2 bases, with 11 bases remaining between them. The CDR3 sequence is 15 residues long. Germline V gene sequence: CDR1 SGHNT, CDR2 YYREEE (reference sequence). CDR3 sequence reads: CASSLAGSSNTEAFF. CDR3 bases: TGTGCCAGCAGCTTGGCAGGGTCCTCCAACACTGAAGCTTTCTTT.

This clone was recorded only once. The chain has TRBV4-2 and TRBJ2-1, with 12 bases fitting TRBD2. This CDR3 comprises 16 residues. From germline, CDR1 is LGHNA and CDR2 YNFKEQ. The J segment lost 5 bases and the V segment lost 4 bases, leaving 6 bases of the junction unmatched. DNA for the CDR3: TGTGCCAGCAGCCGCGCACTAGCGGGGGGTAACAATGAGCAGTTCTTC. The encoded protein is CASSRALAGGNNEQFF.

This clone came up once. This rearrangement joins TRBV11-3 to TRBJ2-1; no clear D. Germline CDR1 is SGHNT and CDR2 is YENEEA. The CDR3 runs to 16 residues. V was clipped by 1 base and J by 0 bases, with 10 bases between them. The CDR3 bases are TGTGCCAGCAGCTTAGTCTTCGGAGTCTCCTACAATGAGCAGTTCTTC. Amino acids: CASSLVFGVSYNEQFF.

The V call is TRBV18, the J call TRBJ2-4; D perhaps matches TRBD1 (6 bases). Trimming cost V 3 bases and J 1 base, with 25 bases left between them. CDR1 and CDR2 from the germline V gene are KGHSH and LQKENI. The CDR3 is 20 amino acids. DNA of the CDR3: TGTGCCAGCTCACCGGACCGAGGGGGAATGGGGATTGAGGCCAAAAACATTCAGTACTTC. Translating gives CASSPDRGGMGIEAKNIQYF.

The chain recombines TRBV2 with TRBJ2-3, with D perhaps TRBD2 (6 bases). Trimming took off 8 bases at V and 2 bases at J, with 17 bases between the two ends. The CDR3 is 15 residues long. CDR1 and CDR2 (germline): SNHLY, FYNNEI. CDR3 protein: CASRFLGGPTDTQYF. CDR3 nucleotides: TGTGCCAGCCGTTTTTTGGGAGGACCCACAGATACGCAGTATTTT.

This chain links TRBV28 with TRBJ2-7; possibly TRBD2 for D (5 bases). This CDR3 spans 15 amino acids. With 2 bases removed from V and 0 bases from J, the gap between germline ends came to 11 bases. Per the germline V gene, CDR1 is MDHEN and CDR2 is SYDVKM. The CDR3 DNA follows: TGTGCCAGCAGTTTAGGAGGTGCGAGCTCCTACGAGCAGTACTTC. It is translated as CASSLGGASSYEQYF.

The chain joins TRBV6-5 to TRBJ2-3; weak D call: TRBD1 (6 bases). CDR1 and CDR2 from the germline V gene are MNHEY and SVGAGI. V was clipped by 4 bases and J by 3 bases, with 11 bases between them. The CDR3 covers 14 residues. For the CDR3, the DNA is TGTGCCAGCAGTTCAGGGGCAGGGACAGATACGCAGTATTTT. It yields the protein CASSSGAGTDTQYF.

The chain carries TRBV2 and TRBJ1-3, with D possibly matching TRBD1 (6 bases). This CDR3 spans 14 amino acids. V shed 3 bases and J shed 4 bases, with 10 bases lying between them. CDR1 is SNHLY, CDR2 FYNNEI, per germline. CDR3 in amino acids: CASSDSGGGNTIYF. As DNA, the CDR3 is TGTGCCAGCAGTGACTCGGGGGGCGGAAACACCATATATTTT.

This clone was seen only once. The chain carries TRBV19 and TRBJ2-1; 7 nucleotides line up with TRBD2. This CDR3 is built from 16 residues. CDR1 LNHDA and CDR2 SQIVND come from the germline V gene (reference sequence). Losses at the gene ends were 3 bases for V and 6 bases for J; bases not matched to a gene: 11. CDR3 nucleotide sequence: TGTGCCAGTAGTATCGGCGGGAGTTTTGGTATCAATGAGCAGTTCTTC. It translates to CASSIGGSFGINEQFF.

Only one count was recorded for this clone. The chain couples TRBV30 to TRBJ1-5, with D possibly matching TRBD1 (6 bases). From germline, CDR1 is GTSNPN and CDR2 SVGIG (reference sequence). The CDR3 runs 14 residues. V was pared by 2 bases and J by 6 bases, with 14 bases between. The CDR3 DNA reads TGTGCCTGGAGTACGAACAGGGCTCGTCAGCCCCAGCATTTT. This gives the protein CAWSTNRARQPQHF.

The chain has TRBV12-3 or TRBV12-4 and TRBJ2-1, with D possibly matching TRBD1 (5 bases). The germline V and J ends were trimmed by 5 bases and 7 bases, with 6 bases remaining between them. CDR3 length equals 11 residues. For the CDR3, the DNA is TGTGCCAGCAGTAGGGGTAATGAGCAGTTCTTC. Translation gives CASSRGNEQFF.

The chain has TRBV24-1 and TRBJ2-1, with 10 nucleotides matching TRBD2. This CDR3 region has 16 residues. CDR1 and CDR2 from the germline V gene are KGHDR and SFDVKD. The V and J ends lost 2 bases and 7 bases, in that order; junction bases with no gene match: 7. CDR3 nucleotides: TGTGCCACCAGTGATTCCAGCGGGAGGGCGGGAAATGAGCAGTTCTTC. Its translation is CATSDSSGRAGNEQFF.

V usage is TRBV4-1 and J usage is TRBJ1-1, with D unresolved. Germline lookup yields CDR1 MGHRA and CDR2 YSYEKL. This CDR3 spans 12 amino acids. Trimming took off 1 base at V and 3 bases at J, with 3 bases between the two ends. CDR3 region: CASSQAHTEAFF. In DNA form, the CDR3 reads TGCGCCAGCAGCCAAGCTCACACTGAAGCTTTCTTT.

In its sample, this clone was seen a few times. This chain connects TRBV4-2 to TRBJ2-7, with 10 bases fitting TRBD2. Germline V CDR1 and CDR2: LGHNA, YNFKEQ. V trimming: 1 base; J trimming: 5 bases; junction bases outside the gene matches: 8. CDR3 length: 16 amino acids. Here the CDR3 reads CASSQGRAGGPDEQYF. The CDR3, as DNA: TGTGCCAGCAGCCAAGGCCGAGCGGGAGGGCCCGACGAGCAGTACTTC.

This sequence joins TRBV27 and TRBJ2-3, with D unresolved. The CDR3 has 12 amino acids. Germline CDR1 is MNHEY and CDR2 is SMNVEV (reference sequence). Trimming stripped 5 bases from V and 2 bases from J, with 5 bases between. The CDR3 DNA sequence: TGTGCCAGCAGTAGAGCCACAGATACGCAGTATTTT. Amino acid sequence: CASSRATDTQYF.

This rearrangement joins TRBV4-1 to TRBJ2-1; D unresolved. V was clipped by 0 bases and J by 9 bases, with 15 bases between them. The CDR3 has 15 residues. Germline-derived CDR1 and CDR2 are MGHRA and YSYEKL. The CDR3 here is CASSQDHGSRSEQFF. CDR3 in DNA: TGCGCCAGCAGCCAAGATCACGGTAGTAGGAGTGAGCAGTTCTTC.

This clone has only one observation. The V and J genes are TRBV7-3 and TRBJ2-5; 10 nucleotides agree with TRBD2. The V segment lost 2 bases and the J segment 5 bases; nucleotides outside the gene matches: 5. This CDR3 contains 15 residues. The germline CDR1 and CDR2 sequences are SGHTA and FQGTGA. CDR3 sequence reads: CASSLLGLARETQYF. The CDR3 DNA reads as TGTGCCAGCAGCTTACTGGGACTAGCGAGGGAGACCCAGTACTTC.

This clone turned up a few times. The chain combines TRBV4-2 with TRBJ1-3; a weak D match, TRBD1 (5 bases). The ends were cut back, 5 bases at V and 0 bases at J, with 14 bases in the middle. The CDR3 contains 16 residues. Germline V gene data show CDR1 as LGHNA and CDR2 as YNFKEQ. Here the CDR3 DNA reads TGTGCCAGCAGCTTTGGCTCCGGGGGCTCTGGAAACACCATATATTTT. Its protein is CASSFGSGGSGNTIYF.

V is TRBV28 and J is TRBJ2-7, with 8 bases that match TRBD1. This CDR3 contains 15 residues. CDR1 and CDR2 from the germline V gene are MDHEN and SYDVKM. J was trimmed by 0 bases and V by 5 bases; bases with no gene match: 6. CDR3: CASSTPGTGSYEQYF. The CDR3 DNA reads TGTGCCAGCAGTACCCCCGGGACAGGCTCCTACGAGCAGTACTTC.

This chain connects TRBV20-1 to TRBJ2-7; TRBD2 matches at 7 bases. Germline assignment: CDR1 DFQATT and CDR2 SNEGSKA (reference sequence). This CDR3 has 11 residues. V lost 6 bases, J lost 7 bases, and 6 bases stayed unmatched. In DNA form, the CDR3 reads TGCAGTGCAGAACTAGCGCAAGAGCAGTACTTC. Protein sequence: CSAELAQEQYF.